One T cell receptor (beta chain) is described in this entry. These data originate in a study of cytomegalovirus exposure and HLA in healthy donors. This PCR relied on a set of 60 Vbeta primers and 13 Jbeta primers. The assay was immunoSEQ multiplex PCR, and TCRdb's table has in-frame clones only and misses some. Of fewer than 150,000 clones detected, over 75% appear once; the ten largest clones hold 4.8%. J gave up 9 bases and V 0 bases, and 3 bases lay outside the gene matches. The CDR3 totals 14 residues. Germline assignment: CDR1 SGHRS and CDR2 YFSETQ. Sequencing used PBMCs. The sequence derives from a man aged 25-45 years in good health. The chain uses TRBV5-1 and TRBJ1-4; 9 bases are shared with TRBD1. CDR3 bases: TGCGCCAGCAGCTTGGGTGGGACAGGGAAAAAACTGTTTTTT. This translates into CASSLGGTGKKLFF. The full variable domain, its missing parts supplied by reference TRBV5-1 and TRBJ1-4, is KAGVTQTPRYLIKTRGQQVTLSCSPISGHRSVSWYQQTPGQGLQFLFEYFSETQRNKGNFPGRFSGRQFSNSRSEMNVSTLELGDSALYLCASSLGGTGKKLFFGSGTQLSVL.